The rows below give T cell receptor beta chains drawn from one sample of a study of cytomegalovirus exposure and HLA in healthy donors. TCRdb keeps only in-frame clones here, not all; method: immunoSEQ multiplex PCR. The table includes approximately 140,000 clones, about 70% detected once. Input material: PBMCs. Receptors were obtained from a woman aged 55-70 years in good health and CMV-seropositive. CDR3s include the opening cysteine and the closing phenylalanine or tryptophan. A D gene is named only where the DNA matches it firmly. Only some rows state a clone size, as once, few, many or a class for expanded clones.

V gene	CDR3 length	clone size	J gene	D gene	CDR3 DNA	CDR3 protein
TRBV19	14	once	TRBJ2-1	NA	TGTGCCAGTAGTATAGGGTCGGGGGGCCGGGAGCAGTTCTTC	CASSIGSGGREQFF
TRBV5-6	12	NA	TRBJ2-1	TRBD2	TGTGCCAGCAGCTGGGGGGGGGTTGAGCAGTTCTTC	CASSWGGVEQFF
TRBV15	17	NA	TRBJ2-7	TRBD1	TGTGCCACCAGCAGAGATGGATGGGGACAGACGTCAGGCGAGCAGTACTTC	CATSRDGWGQTSGEQYF
TRBV10-3	15	NA	TRBJ2-3	NA	TGTGCCATCAGTGACCCCAAGGGGACACAAGATACGCAGTATTTT	CAISDPKGTQDTQYF
TRBV21-1	15	NA	TRBJ1-2	NA	TGTGCCAGCAGCAAAGTCCCTACAGGGACGAATGGCTACACCTTC	CASSKVPTGTNGYTF
TRBV18	16	NA	TRBJ1-6	NA	TGTGCCAGCTCATCAGGGGCCCGGAGCTTGGATTCACCCCTCCACTTT	CASSSGARSLDSPLHF
TRBV18	17	NA	TRBJ1-1	NA	TGTGCCAGCTCACTACGGGGTGGGGGGGCGAAAGGCACTGAAGCTTTCTTT	CASSLRGGGAKGTEAFF
TRBV6-5	12	NA	TRBJ1-5	NA	TGTGCCAGCAGTTGGAGAGGTCAGCCCCAGCATTTT	CASSWRGQPQHF
TRBV9	14	few	TRBJ1-2	NA	TGTGCCAGCAGCGTAGGGGGAGATGACTATGGCTACACCTTC	CASSVGGDDYGYTF
TRBV6-5	13	once	TRBJ1-1	NA	TGTGCCAGCAGTAGACAGTGGGGGCCTGAAGCTTTCTTT	CASSRQWGPEAFF
TRBV6-5	13	once	TRBJ2-2	NA	TGTGCCAGCAGTTACCGGGGCACCGGGGAGCTGTTTTTT	CASSYRGTGELFF
TRBV5-6	16	NA	TRBJ2-1	NA	TGTGCCAGCAGCTTGTGGGGCAGGGAAGACTACAATGAGCAGTTCTTC	CASSLWGREDYNEQFF
TRBV28	18	NA	TRBJ2-7	TRBD1	TGTGCCAGCAGTTTATTGGGCCTTAGGACAGGGAGCTCCTACGAGCAGTACTTC	CASSLLGLRTGSSYEQYF
TRBV5-6	12	NA	TRBJ1-1	NA	TGTGCCAGCAGCTCCTCGGGAGGGGAGGCTTTCTTT	CASSSSGGEAFF
TRBV6-5	15	NA	TRBJ2-1	TRBD2	TGTGCCAGCAGCTGGACTAGCGGGCGGCTCAATGAGCAGTTCTTC	CASSWTSGRLNEQFF
TRBV6-5	14	NA	TRBJ2-7	TRBD2	TGTGCCAGCACTGTAGCGGGGGGTTCCTACGAGCAGTACTTC	CASTVAGGSYEQYF